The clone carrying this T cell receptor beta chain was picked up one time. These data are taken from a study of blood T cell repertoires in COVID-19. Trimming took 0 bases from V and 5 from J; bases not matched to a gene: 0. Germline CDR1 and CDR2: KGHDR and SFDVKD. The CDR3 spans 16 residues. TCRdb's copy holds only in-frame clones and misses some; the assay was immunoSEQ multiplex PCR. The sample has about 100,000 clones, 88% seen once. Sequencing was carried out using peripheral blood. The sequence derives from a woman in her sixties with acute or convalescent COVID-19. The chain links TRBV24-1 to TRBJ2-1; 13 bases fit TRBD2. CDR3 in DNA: TGTGCCACCAGTGATTTGGGGACTAGCGGGAACAATGAGCAGTTCTTC. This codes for CATSDLGTSGNNEQFF.